This TCR beta chain was recovered during a study of blood T cell repertoires in COVID-19. Study background: Collection of acute and convalescent COVID-19 samples took place in the United States, Italy and Spain. T cells, B-cell-depleted T cells, or PBMCs provided the cDNA or gDNA that served as material.

Trimming removed 4 bases at V and 2 bases at J, with 9 bases between. Germline loops: CDR1 SGDLS, CDR2 YYNGEE. The CDR3 spans 14 residues. As handled by the study authors: Nucleated cell number was recorded as an estimate derived from reference gene primer amplification. Repertoires were generated with immunoSEQ multiplex PCR, while TCRdb's copy carries only in-frame clones and drops some. V and J calls and clone size follow that table, whereas D and trimming were derived from the DNA. The sample has tens of thousands of clones, around 87% seen once. This chain uses TRBV9 with TRBJ2-2; D perhaps matches TRBD1 (5 bases). The sequence came from a human donor in a cohort sampled during active COVID-19. The sample consisted of peripheral blood. The CDR3 DNA reads as TGTGCCAGCAGCAGGGGCTCCAACACCGGGGAGCTGTTTTTT. Amino acids: CASSRGSNTGELFF.